This passage covers 32 T cell receptor beta chains from one sample sequenced in a study of relationships among human T cell subsets. The T cell receptor alpha and beta CDR3 regions were amplified from mRNA by semiquantitative ARM-PCR. Tagged nested gene-specific primers were used first, then communal superprimers amplified exponentially. TCRdb used MiXCR to reprocess the multiplex PCR reads, holding one entry per CDR3 protein. This sample has about 15,000 distinct CDR3 sequences, with about 60% found just once. Sequencing input: total T cells sorted from blood. All receptors come from a man in his forties or fifties in good health.

The CDR3 region is CASTNGAEAFF. CDR3 sequence (DNA): TGTGCCAGCACTAATGGTGCTGAAGCTTTCTTT. The chain combines TRBV12-3 or TRBV12-4 with TRBJ1-1; no clear D. The V end was cut by 7 bases, the J end by 6 bases, with 9 bases between. The CDR3 totals 11 residues.

This clonotype was observed a few times. The V call is TRBV24-1, the J call TRBJ2-2; TRBD2 matches 12 bases. Germline V lookup: CDR1 KGHDR, CDR2 SFDVKD. This CDR3 contains 16 residues. The J segment lost 10 bases and the V segment lost 3 bases, leaving 8 bases of the junction unmatched. The DNA of the CDR3 is TGTGCCACCAGTGATACCCGACTAGCGGGGGATGTGGAGCTGTTTTTT. Encoded protein: CATSDTRLAGDVELFF.

The rearrangement uses TRBV27 and TRBJ1-1; D unclear. Trimming took 5 bases from V and 4 from J, leaving 14 bases between them. Germline values: CDR1 MNHEY, CDR2 SMNVEV (reference sequence). This CDR3 is 14 amino acids long. The CDR3 nucleotides are TGTGCCAGCAGTCCCCGGCCCCACAGCACTGAAGCTTTCTTT. Residues: CASSPRPHSTEAFF.

This chain joins TRBV11-2 and TRBJ2-7; D is undetermined. The CDR3 is 11 residues long. V shed 4 bases and J shed 7 bases, with 8 bases lying between them. From germline, CDR1 is SGHAT and CDR2 FQNNGV. The CDR3 DNA sequence: TGTGCCAGCAGCTGGACGAGTGAGCAGTACTTC. Amino acids: CASSWTSEQYF.

V is TRBV7-8 and J is TRBJ2-1; 10 nucleotides agree with TRBD1. The CDR3 is 15 residues long. With 5 bases clipped from V and 7 bases from J, the junction kept 8 bases outside the gene matches. Germline values: CDR1 SGHVS, CDR2 FQNEAQ. CDR3 nucleotides: TGTGCCAGCAGCCCGGGTTGGGACAGGGGAAATGAGCAGTTCTTC. It encodes CASSPGWDRGNEQFF.

The chain couples TRBV3-1 to TRBJ2-7; unclear D gene. The V gene's germline CDR1 is LGHDT and CDR2 YNNKEL (reference sequence). This CDR3 contains 12 residues. V was clipped by 1 base and J by 5 bases, with 6 bases between them. As DNA, the CDR3 is TGTGCCAGCAGCCAAGCGGTGAACGAGCAGTACTTC. Protein product: CASSQAVNEQYF.

The genes are TRBV11-2 and TRBJ2-5; TRBD2 matches at 10 bases. Trimming cost V 4 bases and J 5 bases; bases outside gene matches: 1. The CDR3 loop spans 13 amino acids. Germline CDR1 reads SGHAT; CDR2 reads FQNNGV. As DNA, the CDR3 is TGTGCCAGCAGCTCGGGACTAGCGGAGACCCAGTACTTC. Protein sequence: CASSSGLAETQYF.

CDR3 region: CASSRAGAGGSYEQYF. The CDR3 region has the DNA TGTGCCAGCAGCCGCGCCGGGGCGGGGGGTTCCTACGAGCAGTACTTC. The rearrangement joins TRBV11-2 to TRBJ2-7; 8 positions agree with TRBD2. This CDR3 has 16 amino acids. V trimming: 5 bases; J trimming: 1 base; junction bases outside the gene matches: 10. Germline CDR1 reads SGHAT; CDR2 reads FQNNGV.

The V call is TRBV29-1, the J call TRBJ1-2; 7 bases match TRBD1. This CDR3 has 13 residues. Germline V CDR1 and CDR2: SQVTM, ANQGSEA. V was clipped by 7 bases and J by 3 bases; unmatched bases: 8. The CDR3: CSASTGWDYGYTF. CDR3 DNA: TGCAGCGCATCGACAGGGTGGGACTATGGCTACACCTTC.

V gene TRBV7-9 combines with J gene TRBJ2-7; a weak D match, TRBD1 (6 bases). The CDR3 runs 17 residues. V was cut by 2 bases and J by 4 bases, with 21 bases left in between. Germline V gives CDR1 SEHNR, CDR2 FQNEAQ (reference sequence). The CDR3 sequence is CASSLSIGETGTYEQYF. As DNA, the CDR3 is TGTGCCAGCAGCTTAAGTATTGGTGAGACAGGAACTTACGAGCAGTACTTC.

The chain has TRBV20-1 and TRBJ2-7, with no clear D. V was pared by 6 bases and J by 3 bases, with 9 bases between. Germline V lookup: CDR1 DFQATT, CDR2 SNEGSKA (reference sequence). This CDR3 has 11 amino acids. CDR3 in amino acids: CSAQDRYEQYF. CDR3 coding DNA: TGCAGTGCCCAGGACCGCTACGAGCAGTACTTC.

About this clonotype: A junction end diverges from the germline sequence, so it may reflect a read error. The chain combines TRBV7-6 with TRBJ2-7; D is undetermined. This CDR3 has 15 residues. Per the germline V gene, CDR1 is SGHVS and CDR2 is FNYEAQ. The CDR3 here is CASSLGFDNSCEQYF. DNA of the CDR3: TGTGCCAGCAGCTTAGGATTCGACAACTCCTGCGAGCAGTACTTC.

J is TRBJ1-2 and V is TRBV27; no clear D gene. The CDR3 sequence is 17 residues long. Trimming took 0 bases from V and 0 from J, leaving 14 bases between them. The germline V gene encodes CDR1 MNHEY and CDR2 SMNVEV (reference sequence). CDR3 coding DNA: TGTGCCAGCAGTTTATCGGCTTTAGGCAAGGCTAACTATGGCTACACCTTC. This gives the protein CASSLSALGKANYGYTF.

The chain joins TRBV10-3 to TRBJ2-3; 8 bases match TRBD2. The V gene's germline CDR1 is ENHRY and CDR2 SYGVKD. The CDR3 extends over 14 amino acids. After removal of 4 bases from V and 2 bases from J, the junction contained 2 bases not matched to a gene. The DNA for the CDR3 is TGTGCCATCAGTGGTAGCGGGATCACAGATACGCAGTATTTT. This translates into CAISGSGITDTQYF.

The chain is built from TRBV11-2 and TRBJ2-7; tentative D call: TRBD1 (5 bases). The CDR3 is 14 residues long. V lost 1 base, J lost 1 base, and 8 bases lay in between. The V gene's germline CDR1 is SGHAT and CDR2 FQNNGV. The CDR3 DNA follows: TGTGCCAGCAGCTTAGGGGGCAGTTCCTACGAGCAGTACTTC. Its protein product is CASSLGGSSYEQYF.

Only a few counts were recorded for this clonotype. DNA of the CDR3: TGTGCCAGCATAAGGGGCGGGGGGCCCAAAAACATTCAGTACTTC. It codes for CASIRGGGPKNIQYF. The chain employs TRBV28 and TRBJ2-4, with 8 bases lining up with TRBD2. This CDR3 comprises 15 residues. Germline V gene sequence: CDR1 MDHEN, CDR2 SYDVKM. With 7 bases clipped from V and 2 bases from J, the junction kept 7 bases outside the gene matches. The entire variable domain, with the rest obtained from reference TRBV28 and TRBJ2-4, is as follows: DVKVTQSSRYLVKRTGEKVFLECVQDMDHENMFWYRQDPGLGLRLIYFSYDVKMKEKGDIPEGYSVSREKKERFSLILESASTNQTSMYLCASIRGGGPKNIQYFGAGTRLSVL.

The chain is built from TRBV11-2 and TRBJ2-1; 10 bases line up with TRBD2. Trimming removed 5 bases from V and 8 bases from J; junction bases left unmatched: 6. Germline CDR1 and CDR2: SGHAT and FQNNGV. This CDR3 is built from 14 residues. The CDR3 spells CASSVSGTSDEQFF. The CDR3 region has the DNA TGTGCCAGCAGCGTATCCGGGACTAGCGATGAGCAGTTCTTC. Supplemented by reference TRBV11-2 and TRBJ2-1, the full variable domain reads EAGVAQSPRYKIIEKRQSVAFWCNPISGHATLYWYQQILGQGPKLLIQFQNNGVVDDSQLPKDRFSAERLKGVDSTLKIQPAKLEDSAVYLCASSVSGTSDEQFFGPGTRLTVL.

The chain couples TRBV28 to TRBJ2-7; either TRBD1 or TRBD2 may supply D (5 bases each). Germline V gene lookup returns CDR1 MDHEN and CDR2 SYDVKM. The V and J ends lost 5 bases and 3 bases respectively, with 14 bases between them. CDR3 length: 14 amino acids. The CDR3 is CASSLRDGGYEQYF. As DNA, the CDR3 is TGTGCCAGCAGTCTCCGGGACGGAGGCTACGAGCAGTACTTC.

The CDR3 DNA reads TGCAGTGCTAGAGGGGGTTACAATGAGCAGTTCTTC. This sequence encodes CSARGGYNEQFF. The chain recombines TRBV20-1 with TRBJ2-1; D not resolved. V was pared by 1 base and J by 4 bases, with 5 bases between. Per germline, CDR1 DFQATT and CDR2 SNEGSKA (reference sequence). The CDR3 covers 12 residues.

The gene calls are TRBV3-1 and TRBJ1-2; a weak D match, TRBD1 (6 bases). Trimming pared 0 bases from V and 8 bases from J, leaving 10 bases between. Germline V CDR1 and CDR2: LGHDT, YNNKEL (reference sequence). The CDR3 has 13 amino acids. The CDR3 bases are TGTGCCAGCAGCCAAGAACCAGGGGACGGCTACACCTTC. Translation gives CASSQEPGDGYTF.

The chain has TRBV30 and TRBJ1-4; D is perhaps TRBD1 (5 bases). There are 13 residues in the CDR3. V gave up 3 bases and J gave up 3 bases, with 8 bases separating them. Germline V lookup: CDR1 GTSNPN, CDR2 SVGIG (reference sequence). CDR3: CAWRAGSNEKLFF. CDR3 DNA sequence: TGTGCCTGGAGGGCAGGGTCTAATGAAAAACTGTTTTTT.

The chain has TRBV6-4 and TRBJ2-3; D uncertain. The ends were cut back, 0 bases at V and 5 bases at J, with 9 bases in the middle. Per germline, CDR1 MRHNA and CDR2 SNTAGT. The CDR3 covers 14 residues. The CDR3 loop reads CASSDSSRGDTQYF. CDR3 nucleotides: TGTGCCAGCAGTGACTCGAGTCGCGGAGATACGCAGTATTTT.

DNA for the CDR3: TGTGCCAGCAGCCCGTTGGAACGGACGGGCAACTATGGCTACACCTTC. Translation gives CASSPLERTGNYGYTF. The chain combines TRBV7-9 with TRBJ1-2; no definite D call. The germline V gene encodes CDR1 SEHNR and CDR2 FQNEAQ (reference sequence). The V gene lost 5 bases and the J gene lost 2 bases, with 18 bases spanning the gap. The CDR3 has 16 residues.

The V and J genes are TRBV14 and TRBJ1-2; D remains ambiguous. The CDR3 has 14 amino acids. V lost 4 bases to trimming and J lost 8 bases, with 17 bases between them. CDR1 is SGHDN, CDR2 FVKESK, per germline. The CDR3: CASSRTGETTGYTF. The CDR3 nucleotides read TGTGCCAGCAGCCGGACTGGAGAAACGACGGGCTACACCTTC. The variable domain in full, with the rest retrieved from reference TRBV14 and TRBJ1-2, is EAGVTQFPSHSVIEKGQTVTLRCDPISGHDNLYWYRRVMGKEIKFLLHFVKESKQDESGMPNNRFLAERTGGTYSTLKVQPAELEDSGVYFCASSRTGETTGYTFGSGTRLTVV.

The rearrangement links TRBV27 to TRBJ2-1; 12 bases agree with TRBD2. CDR3 size: 16 residues. V gave up 5 bases and J gave up 7 bases; unmatched junction bases: 9. Germline CDR1 and CDR2: MNHEY and SMNVEV (reference sequence). The CDR3 sequence: CASSPNLAGGYNEQFF. The CDR3 DNA sequence: TGTGCCAGCAGTCCTAACCTAGCGGGGGGGTATAATGAGCAGTTCTTC.

This chain connects TRBV28 to TRBJ1-1; no reliable D call. There are 11 residues in the CDR3. The germline V gene has CDR1 MDHEN and CDR2 SYDVKM. Trimming pared 8 bases from V and 0 bases from J, leaving 4 bases between. CDR3 amino acids: CASRMNTEAFF. In DNA form, the CDR3 reads TGTGCCAGCCGCATGAACACTGAAGCTTTCTTT.

This clonotype was found a few times. This chain connects TRBV7-9 to TRBJ1-6; the D gene is possibly TRBD1 (5 bases). In germline, CDR1 is SEHNR, CDR2 FQNEAQ (reference sequence). This CDR3 comprises 15 residues. V was shortened by 1 base and J by 7 bases, with 11 bases between the two germline ends. This CDR3 is CASSLEGHRNSPLHF. CDR3 DNA: TGTGCCAGCAGCTTAGAGGGCCACAGGAATTCACCCCTCCACTTT.

The genes are TRBV7-9 and TRBJ1-1; 11 bases line up with TRBD1. CDR3 length: 14 amino acids. Looked up from germline, CDR1 is SEHNR and CDR2 is FQNEAQ (reference sequence). The V segment lost 5 bases and the J segment 7 bases; nucleotides outside the gene matches: 6. The CDR3, as DNA: TGTGCCAGCAGCGTGGGACAGGGGGGAGGTGAAGCTTTCTTT. Protein product: CASSVGQGGGEAFF.

In its sample, this clonotype was seen a few times. This sequence joins TRBV7-3 and TRBJ2-1; D gene uncertain. The CDR3 contains 14 residues. Trimming removed 2 bases from V and 6 bases from J, with 11 bases in between. Germline loops: CDR1 SGHTA, CDR2 FQGTGA. The CDR3 nucleotides read TGTGCCAGCAGCTTAGGGCCCACTGCCAATGAGCAGTTCTTC. Translation: CASSLGPTANEQFF.

This chain joins TRBV5-4 and TRBJ2-3, with unresolved D. The germline gives CDR1 SGHNT, CDR2 YYREEE (reference sequence). Trimming cost V 3 bases and J 4 bases, with 9 bases left between them. The CDR3 covers 13 residues. CDR3 sequence reads: CASSSPGPDTQYF. As DNA, the CDR3 is TGTGCCAGCAGCTCCCCTGGGCCAGATACGCAGTATTTT.

V is TRBV28 and J is TRBJ1-5, with 8 bases identical to TRBD1. Germline V lookup: CDR1 MDHEN, CDR2 SYDVKM. Losses at the gene ends were 5 bases for V and 7 bases for J; bases not matched to a gene: 7. The CDR3 runs 14 residues. The CDR3 protein is CASSLRQGSQPQHF. For the CDR3, the DNA is TGTGCCAGCAGTCTGCGACAGGGGAGCCAGCCCCAGCATTTT.

This chain joins TRBV12-3 or TRBV12-4 and TRBJ2-7; D is uncertain. V lost 5 bases and J lost 7, with 15 bases in between. The CDR3 sequence is 13 residues long. CDR3 sequence reads: CASSLTLHTEQYF. As DNA, the CDR3 is TGTGCCAGCAGTCTCACGCTACATACGGAGCAGTACTTC.